These T cell receptor beta chains were read from a single sample in a study of cytomegalovirus exposure and HLA in healthy donors. Sequencing was performed with immunoSEQ multiplex PCR; in TCRdb, only in-frame clones are kept and a portion is missing. The sample shows fewer than 200,000 clones, about 89% of them seen only once. The specimen was PBMCs. These receptors all come from a man under 40 in good health and CMV-seropositive. Both conserved end residues are part of each CDR3. The D gene is left open where the match is weak. The listing skips clone size in some rows; elsewhere it reads once, few, many or a size class.

clone_size: once; v_call: TRBV29-1; d_call: -; j_call: TRBJ2-1; cdr3_nt: TGCAGCGTCGGCCGGGTGGATGAGCAGTTCTTC; cdr3_aa: CSVGRVDEQFF
clone_size: -; v_call: TRBV19; d_call: TRBD2; j_call: TRBJ2-5; cdr3_nt: TGTGCCAGTAGCACGTTGGCGGGGGAGGAAGAGACCCAGTACTTC; cdr3_aa: CASSTLAGEEETQYF
clone_size: -; v_call: TRBV27; d_call: -; j_call: TRBJ1-6; cdr3_nt: TGTGCCAGCCAACCGGGAGATAATTCACCCCTCCACTTT; cdr3_aa: CASQPGDNSPLHF
clone_size: -; v_call: TRBV27; d_call: -; j_call: TRBJ2-7; cdr3_nt: TGTGCCAGCAGTTTGAAGGGGGTTTTTTACGAGCAGTACTTC; cdr3_aa: CASSLKGVFYEQYF
clone_size: -; v_call: TRBV27; d_call: -; j_call: TRBJ2-5; cdr3_nt: TGTGCCAGCAGTTACACAGGGTCTGGTGAGACCCAGTACTTC; cdr3_aa: CASSYTGSGETQYF
clone_size: -; v_call: TRBV7-9; d_call: -; j_call: TRBJ2-2; cdr3_nt: TGTGCCAGCAGCCGCGGGGGGACAGGAACCGGGGAGCTGTTTTTT; cdr3_aa: CASSRGGTGTGELFF
clone_size: few; v_call: TRBV20-1; d_call: TRBD1; j_call: TRBJ2-1; cdr3_nt: TGCAGTGCACAGGGGCCTGAGGTACAGTTCTTC; cdr3_aa: CSAQGPEVQFF
clone_size: -; v_call: TRBV11-2; d_call: -; j_call: TRBJ2-2; cdr3_nt: TGTGCCAGCAGCTATGCTGTCTTGAACACCGGGGAGCTGTTTTTT; cdr3_aa: CASSYAVLNTGELFF
clone_size: once; v_call: TRBV7-9; d_call: -; j_call: TRBJ1-1; cdr3_nt: TGTGCCAGCAAAATGGGTGGGACTGAAGCTTTCTTT; cdr3_aa: CASKMGGTEAFF
clone_size: -; v_call: TRBV21-1; d_call: -; j_call: TRBJ2-1; cdr3_nt: TGTGCCAGCCAGTTGATTGAGCAGTTCTTC; cdr3_aa: CASQLIEQFF
clone_size: -; v_call: TRBV6-1; d_call: TRBD1; j_call: TRBJ2-1; cdr3_nt: TGTGCCAGCCGGACAGGGATGAGTGAGCAGTTCTTC; cdr3_aa: CASRTGMSEQFF
clone_size: -; v_call: TRBV20-1; d_call: -; j_call: TRBJ2-5; cdr3_nt: TGCAGTGCTACCAGCGAGACCCAGTACTTC; cdr3_aa: CSATSETQYF
clone_size: -; v_call: TRBV2; d_call: TRBD1; j_call: TRBJ2-1; cdr3_nt: TGTGCCAGCAGTGGACAGGGCTACCACAATGAGCAGTTCTTC; cdr3_aa: CASSGQGYHNEQFF
clone_size: -; v_call: TRBV6-1; d_call: -; j_call: TRBJ2-7; cdr3_nt: TGTGCCAGCAGGGGCAGACTACCACCCTACGAGCAGTACTTC; cdr3_aa: CASRGRLPPYEQYF
clone_size: -; v_call: TRBV7-2; d_call: TRBD1; j_call: TRBJ1-4; cdr3_nt: TGTGCCAGCAGCTTAGCGGGACAGGGACTGTCAGAACTGTTTTTT; cdr3_aa: CASSLAGQGLSELFF
clone_size: -; v_call: TRBV7-2; d_call: -; j_call: TRBJ1-5; cdr3_nt: TGTGCCAGCAGCCCCCCGGGACCCCTGAATCAGCCCCAGCATTTT; cdr3_aa: CASSPPGPLNQPQHF
clone_size: -; v_call: TRBV27; d_call: -; j_call: TRBJ1-6; cdr3_nt: TGTGCCAGCAGTTTATCCTACGTTACACCCCTCCACTTT; cdr3_aa: CASSLSYVTPLHF
clone_size: -; v_call: TRBV27; d_call: -; j_call: TRBJ1-5; cdr3_nt: TGTGCCAGCAGTTCAAGAGGTCAAGCGTCGCCCCAGCATTTT; cdr3_aa: CASSSRGQASPQHF
clone_size: once; v_call: TRBV5-4; d_call: -; j_call: TRBJ2-3; cdr3_nt: TGTGCCAGCAGCTTGGGCGGGGCATCTAGCACAGATACGCAGTATTTT; cdr3_aa: CASSLGGASSTDTQYF
clone_size: -; v_call: TRBV5-4; d_call: TRBD2; j_call: TRBJ2-7; cdr3_nt: TGTGCCAGCAGCCCTGGACTAGCGTCCTACGAGCAGTACTTC; cdr3_aa: CASSPGLASYEQYF
clone_size: few; v_call: TRBV4-3; d_call: -; j_call: TRBJ2-2; cdr3_nt: TGCGCCAGCAGCCAAGCCCCAACGAACACCGGGGAGCTGTTTTTT; cdr3_aa: CASSQAPTNTGELFF
clone_size: -; v_call: TRBV15; d_call: -; j_call: TRBJ2-5; cdr3_nt: TGTGCCACCACTCACCCCGTTGCAGAGACCCAGTACTTC; cdr3_aa: CATTHPVAETQYF
clone_size: -; v_call: TRBV25-1; d_call: -; j_call: TRBJ2-2; cdr3_nt: TGTGCCAGCAGTGAATATAGGGTAGCCGGGGAGCTGTTTTTT; cdr3_aa: CASSEYRVAGELFF
clone_size: -; v_call: TRBV5-4; d_call: -; j_call: TRBJ2-3; cdr3_nt: TGTGCCGGCCACCTAGCCGACACAGATACGCAGTATTTT; cdr3_aa: CAGHLADTDTQYF
clone_size: -; v_call: TRBV11-2; d_call: -; j_call: TRBJ1-4; cdr3_nt: TGTGCCAGCAGCCCCGAGGGGGTTAGTGAAAAACTGTTTTTT; cdr3_aa: CASSPEGVSEKLFF
clone_size: -; v_call: TRBV29-1; d_call: -; j_call: TRBJ2-1; cdr3_nt: TGCAGCGTAGTGACAGGATACAATGAGCAGTTCTTC; cdr3_aa: CSVVTGYNEQFF
clone_size: few; v_call: TRBV25-1; d_call: -; j_call: TRBJ1-5; cdr3_nt: TGTGCCAGCAGTGAATATGGTCAGCCCCAGCATTTT; cdr3_aa: CASSEYGQPQHF
clone_size: -; v_call: TRBV5-4; d_call: TRBD2; j_call: TRBJ2-5; cdr3_nt: TGTGCCAGCAGCTCGGAGGGACTAGTCACAGAGACCCAGTACTTC; cdr3_aa: CASSSEGLVTETQYF
clone_size: -; v_call: TRBV5-1; d_call: -; j_call: TRBJ1-2; cdr3_nt: TGCGCCAGCAGCCTGGACGGCGTAGGTTATGGCTACACCTTC; cdr3_aa: CASSLDGVGYGYTF
clone_size: -; v_call: TRBV27; d_call: -; j_call: TRBJ2-2; cdr3_nt: TGTGCCAGCATGGGCACGAACACCGGGGAGCTGTTTTTT; cdr3_aa: CASMGTNTGELFF
clone_size: -; v_call: TRBV27; d_call: TRBD1; j_call: TRBJ1-2; cdr3_nt: TGTGCCAGCAGCTTGACAGGGGAAGGCTACACCTTC; cdr3_aa: CASSLTGEGYTF
clone_size: -; v_call: TRBV12-5; d_call: -; j_call: TRBJ1-1; cdr3_nt: TGTGCTAGTGGGCAGAATTGGGGGAACACTGAAGCTTTCTTT; cdr3_aa: CASGQNWGNTEAFF
clone_size: -; v_call: TRBV7-6; d_call: TRBD1; j_call: TRBJ2-1; cdr3_nt: TGTGCCAGCACAAGGACAGGGGCCAATGAGCAGTTCTTC; cdr3_aa: CASTRTGANEQFF
clone_size: -; v_call: TRBV11-3; d_call: TRBD2; j_call: TRBJ2-1; cdr3_nt: TGTGCCAGCAGCCTTAGCGGGAGCTCCTACAATGAGCAGTTCTTC; cdr3_aa: CASSLSGSSYNEQFF
clone_size: -; v_call: TRBV30; d_call: -; j_call: TRBJ1-4; cdr3_nt: TGTGCCTGGAGCGGAACCAGGGACCACCCTGCAACTAATGAAAAACTGTTTTTT; cdr3_aa: CAWSGTRDHPATNEKLFF
clone_size: -; v_call: TRBV9; d_call: -; j_call: TRBJ1-1; cdr3_nt: TGTGCCAGCAGTTTAACGGGGTTGAGCACTGAAGCTTTCTTT; cdr3_aa: CASSLTGLSTEAFF
clone_size: -; v_call: TRBV7-2; d_call: -; j_call: TRBJ1-2; cdr3_nt: TGTGCCAGCAGCTTAATAACCCCAGGGGGCTACACCTTC; cdr3_aa: CASSLITPGGYTF
clone_size: -; v_call: TRBV4-1; d_call: -; j_call: TRBJ2-3; cdr3_nt: TGCGCCAGCAGCCAAGATCTTTCCGGGATTAGCACAGATACGCAGTATTTT; cdr3_aa: CASSQDLSGISTDTQYF
clone_size: -; v_call: TRBV9; d_call: -; j_call: TRBJ2-1; cdr3_nt: TGTGCCAGCAGCGTATCATCGGCAGGGTGGTACAATGAGCAGTTCTTC; cdr3_aa: CASSVSSAGWYNEQFF
clone_size: -; v_call: TRBV30; d_call: -; j_call: TRBJ1-4; cdr3_nt: TGTGCCTGGAGCGGTCAACAAAGTAATGAAAAACTGTTTTTT; cdr3_aa: CAWSGQQSNEKLFF
clone_size: -; v_call: TRBV5-1; d_call: TRBD1; j_call: TRBJ1-1; cdr3_nt: TGCGCCAGCAGCGGACAGGGGGCGATTGGGAACACTGAAGCTTTCTTT; cdr3_aa: CASSGQGAIGNTEAFF
clone_size: -; v_call: TRBV9; d_call: TRBD2; j_call: TRBJ2-3; cdr3_nt: TGTGCCAGCAGCGCCAGACAGACGGGACTAGCGTTTGTAGGAGCAGATACGCAGTATTTT; cdr3_aa: CASSARQTGLAFVGADTQYF
clone_size: -; v_call: TRBV5-6; d_call: TRBD1; j_call: TRBJ1-1; cdr3_nt: TGTGCCAGCAGCCACCCCTTTAGGGGACAGAAATACACTGAAGCTTTCTTT; cdr3_aa: CASSHPFRGQKYTEAFF
clone_size: -; v_call: TRBV4-1; d_call: TRBD1; j_call: TRBJ1-5; cdr3_nt: TGCGCCAGCAGCCAAGGACAGGGGGGAAGTCAGCCCCAGCATTTT; cdr3_aa: CASSQGQGGSQPQHF
clone_size: -; v_call: TRBV6-5; d_call: TRBD2; j_call: TRBJ2-3; cdr3_nt: TGTGCCAGCAGTTACTCGGCGGGAGCAGGCACAGATACGCAGTATTTT; cdr3_aa: CASSYSAGAGTDTQYF
clone_size: -; v_call: TRBV7-9; d_call: -; j_call: TRBJ1-2; cdr3_nt: TGTGCCAGCCGGACGGAGGGCACTCATGGCTACACCTTC; cdr3_aa: CASRTEGTHGYTF
clone_size: -; v_call: TRBV7-9; d_call: -; j_call: TRBJ1-5; cdr3_nt: TGTGCCAGCAGCTATTCCCAGGGGCAGCCCCAGCATTTT; cdr3_aa: CASSYSQGQPQHF
clone_size: -; v_call: TRBV5-6; d_call: TRBD2; j_call: TRBJ2-1; cdr3_nt: TGTGCCAGCAGCTTGGTAGGACTAGCGGGAGACAATGAGCAGTTCTTC; cdr3_aa: CASSLVGLAGDNEQFF
clone_size: -; v_call: TRBV4-1; d_call: -; j_call: TRBJ1-1; cdr3_nt: TGCGCCAGCAGCCAAGATAGTAATACAATACGGGGGGACACTGAAGCTTTCTTT; cdr3_aa: CASSQDSNTIRGDTEAFF
clone_size: -; v_call: TRBV7-3; d_call: -; j_call: TRBJ2-3; cdr3_nt: TGTGCCAGCAGCTTATCGGCAGATACGCAGTATTTT; cdr3_aa: CASSLSADTQYF
clone_size: -; v_call: TRBV7-9; d_call: TRBD1; j_call: TRBJ2-7; cdr3_nt: TGTGCCAGCAGCCCCCAGGACAGGAACTCCTACGAGCAGTACTTC; cdr3_aa: CASSPQDRNSYEQYF
clone_size: -; v_call: TRBV11-2; d_call: -; j_call: TRBJ2-7; cdr3_nt: TGTGCCAGCAGCTTGGGATCAAACGAGCAGTACTTC; cdr3_aa: CASSLGSNEQYF
clone_size: -; v_call: TRBV19; d_call: -; j_call: TRBJ2-1; cdr3_nt: TGTGCCACCGCTACCAGGGGTGCCTACAATGAGCAGTTCTTC; cdr3_aa: CATATRGAYNEQFF
clone_size: once; v_call: TRBV19; d_call: -; j_call: TRBJ2-3; cdr3_nt: TGTGCCAGTAGCGACAGCCGAGACACAGATACGCAGTATTTT; cdr3_aa: CASSDSRDTDTQYF
clone_size: -; v_call: TRBV6-5; d_call: TRBD1; j_call: TRBJ1-2; cdr3_nt: TGTGCCAGCAGTTACGGGACAGGAAATGGCTACACCTTC; cdr3_aa: CASSYGTGNGYTF
clone_size: -; v_call: TRBV19; d_call: -; j_call: TRBJ1-5; cdr3_nt: TGTGCCAGTAGTTCTCCAGGGAATAGCAATCAGCCCCAGCATTTT; cdr3_aa: CASSSPGNSNQPQHF
clone_size: -; v_call: TRBV7-6; d_call: -; j_call: TRBJ1-1; cdr3_nt: TGTGCCAGCAGCTTGTCCCGGACCAGCACTGAAGCTTTCTTT; cdr3_aa: CASSLSRTSTEAFF
clone_size: -; v_call: TRBV5-6; d_call: TRBD1; j_call: TRBJ2-7; cdr3_nt: TGTGCCAGCCTCCAGACAGGGGGTAACGAGCAGTACTTC; cdr3_aa: CASLQTGGNEQYF